The entry below describes one T cell receptor (beta chain). These data belong to a study of cytomegalovirus exposure and HLA in healthy donors. CDR1 is MDHEN, CDR2 SYDVKM, per germline. CDR3 length: 14 amino acids. V was clipped by 6 bases and J by 2 bases, with 14 bases between them. PCR employed 60 Vbeta and 13 Jbeta primers. Using immunoSEQ multiplex PCR, the repertoire was profiled, and TCRdb retains in-frame clones only, with some absent. The sample contains 90,000 to 150,000 clones, around 81% of which appear only once. V is TRBV28 and J is TRBJ2-7; maybe TRBD1 (6 bases). This TCR came from a woman between 40 and 55 years old in good health and CMV-seronegative. The sample taken for sequencing was PBMCs. In DNA, the CDR3 is TGTGCCAGCAGACTAACAGGGCAGACCTACGAGCAGTACTTC. Amino acid sequence: CASRLTGQTYEQYF.